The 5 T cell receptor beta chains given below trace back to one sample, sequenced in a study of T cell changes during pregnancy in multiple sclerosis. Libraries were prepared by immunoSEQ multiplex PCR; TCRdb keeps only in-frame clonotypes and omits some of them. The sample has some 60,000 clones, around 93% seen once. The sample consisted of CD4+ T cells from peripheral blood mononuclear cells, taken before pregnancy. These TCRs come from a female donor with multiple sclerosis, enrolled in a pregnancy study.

CDR3 amino acids: CASSTDRGHGYTF. DNA of the CDR3: TGTGCCAGTAGTACGGACAGGGGGCATGGCTACACCTTC. This rearrangement joins TRBV19 to TRBJ1-2; 11 bases align to TRBD1. The CDR3 loop spans 13 amino acids. Germline loops: CDR1 LNHDA, CDR2 SQIVND (reference sequence). The V gene end was trimmed by 4 bases and the J gene end by 6 bases; junction bases not matched to a gene: 1.

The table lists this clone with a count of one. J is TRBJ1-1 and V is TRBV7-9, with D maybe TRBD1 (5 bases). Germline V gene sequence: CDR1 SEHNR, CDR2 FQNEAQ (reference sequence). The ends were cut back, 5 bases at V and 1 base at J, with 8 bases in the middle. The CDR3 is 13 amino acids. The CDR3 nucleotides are TGTGCCAGCAGCCCCACAGGGAACACTGAAGCTTTCTTT. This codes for CASSPTGNTEAFF.

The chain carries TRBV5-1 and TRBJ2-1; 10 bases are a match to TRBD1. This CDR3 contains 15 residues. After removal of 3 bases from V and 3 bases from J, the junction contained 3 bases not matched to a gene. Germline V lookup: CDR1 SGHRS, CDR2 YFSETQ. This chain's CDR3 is CASSSGTGVYNEQFF. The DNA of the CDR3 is TGCGCCAGCAGCTCTGGGACAGGGGTCTACAATGAGCAGTTCTTC. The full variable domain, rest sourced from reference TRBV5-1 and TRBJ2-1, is KAGVTQTPRYLIKTRGQQVTLSCSPISGHRSVSWYQQTPGQGLQFLFEYFSETQRNKGNFPGRFSGRQFSNSRSEMNVSTLELGDSALYLCASSSGTGVYNEQFFGPGTRLTVL.

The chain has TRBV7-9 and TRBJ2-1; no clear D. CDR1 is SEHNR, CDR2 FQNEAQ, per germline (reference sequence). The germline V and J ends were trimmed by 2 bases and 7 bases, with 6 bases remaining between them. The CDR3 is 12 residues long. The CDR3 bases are TGTGCCAGCAGCTTACCAAAAAATGAGCAGTTCTTC. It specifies CASSLPKNEQFF.

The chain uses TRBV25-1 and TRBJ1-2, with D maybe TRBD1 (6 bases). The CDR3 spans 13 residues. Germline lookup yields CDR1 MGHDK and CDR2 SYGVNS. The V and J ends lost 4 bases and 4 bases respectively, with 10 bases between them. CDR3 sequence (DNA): TGTGCCAGCAGTGGAGGACAGATCTATGGCTACACCTTC. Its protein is CASSGGQIYGYTF.